The 8 T cell receptor beta chains given below trace back to one sample, sequenced in a study of T cell responses to AZD1222 COVID-19 vaccine (dated by TCRdb to about 2021). The library was produced with the immunoSEQ multiplex PCR assay. Entries here come from immuneACCESS through TCRdb and include only in-frame sequences with V and J called. Some clones fail to appear in such tables; in the studies checked, an unresolved V gene covers under half of the shortfall, and the cause of the remainder is unknown. The table for this sample lists roughly 140,000 clones; roughly nine tenths of them were counted only once. 1.6% of the sample belongs to the ten largest clones. The sample's time point, from its label and the paper: baseline before first vaccination. The sample consisted of peripheral blood, taken on day 0 of AZD1222 vaccination. Receptors originate from an adult in good health.

The rearrangement links TRBV28 to TRBJ2-7; D not resolved. CDR1 is MDHEN and CDR2 is SYDVKM in the germline V gene. CDR3 length: 14 amino acids. Trimming removed 4 bases from V and 7 bases from J, with 17 bases in between. The CDR3 bases are TGTGCCAGCAGTTATCGGACGGCGGTTCTAGAGCAGTACTTC. It yields the protein CASSYRTAVLEQYF.

The J gene is TRBJ1-5, the V gene TRBV30, with D possibly being TRBD1 (6 bases). Trimming removed 2 bases from V and 4 bases from J, with 12 bases in between. In germline, CDR1 is GTSNPN, CDR2 SVGIG (reference sequence). This CDR3 is 14 amino acids long. CDR3 region: CAWSKQGDNQPQHF. CDR3 nucleotides: TGTGCCTGGAGTAAACAGGGAGATAATCAGCCCCAGCATTTT.

V and J are TRBV6-5 and TRBJ1-2; 9 positions match TRBD1. J was trimmed by 8 bases and V by 3 bases; bases with no gene match: 7. This CDR3 region has 14 residues. The V gene's germline CDR1 is MNHEY and CDR2 SVGAGI. The CDR3 DNA follows: TGTGCCAGCAGTTATGGGACAGGGTGGTTCGGCTACACCTTC. This encodes CASSYGTGWFGYTF.

The CDR3 coding sequence is TGTGCCAGCAGCCCCGGGGGACAGCTATATGGCTACACCTTC. This codes for CASSPGGQLYGYTF. The V and J genes are TRBV28 and TRBJ1-2; TRBD1 matches 7 bases. Germline assignment: CDR1 MDHEN and CDR2 SYDVKM. The CDR3 consists of 14 residues. V lost 6 bases, J lost 5 bases, and 9 bases stayed unmatched.

The DNA for the CDR3 is TGCGCCAGCAGCTTAGGAGGGACAGGGGGGGCAGATACGCAGTATTTT. As protein: CASSLGGTGGADTQYF. The chain is built from TRBV5-1 and TRBJ2-3; TRBD1 aligns across 11 bases. J was trimmed by 4 bases and V by 2 bases; bases with no gene match: 6. The CDR3 spans 16 residues. Germline values: CDR1 SGHRS, CDR2 YFSETQ.

V is TRBV28 and J is TRBJ2-2, with a tentative D call TRBD2 (6 bases). Per the germline V gene, CDR1 is MDHEN and CDR2 is SYDVKM. This CDR3 has 12 amino acids. The germline V and J ends were trimmed by 11 bases and 6 bases, with 13 bases remaining between them. CDR3: CAGLTKAGELFF. The CDR3 DNA reads TGTGCCGGACTAACGAAGGCCGGGGAGCTGTTTTTT.

The genes are TRBV28 and TRBJ2-7, with TRBD1 matching over 7 bases. The CDR3 sequence is 14 residues long. The germline V gene has CDR1 MDHEN and CDR2 SYDVKM. V gave up 6 bases and J gave up 3 bases; unmatched junction bases: 8. The CDR3 DNA reads TGTGCCAGCAGCAGACAGGGCCTGGGCTACGAGCAGTACTTC. Translated, it gives CASSRQGLGYEQYF.

The sample holds a few counts of this clone. V is TRBV2 and J is TRBJ2-2; the D is unclear. Per germline, CDR1 SNHLY and CDR2 FYNNEI. This CDR3 has 13 amino acids. The V gene lost 6 bases and the J gene lost 3 bases, with 8 bases spanning the gap. As DNA, the CDR3 is TGTGCCAGCAGCCGGGTCGACACCGGGGAGCTGTTTTTT. It yields the protein CASSRVDTGELFF.